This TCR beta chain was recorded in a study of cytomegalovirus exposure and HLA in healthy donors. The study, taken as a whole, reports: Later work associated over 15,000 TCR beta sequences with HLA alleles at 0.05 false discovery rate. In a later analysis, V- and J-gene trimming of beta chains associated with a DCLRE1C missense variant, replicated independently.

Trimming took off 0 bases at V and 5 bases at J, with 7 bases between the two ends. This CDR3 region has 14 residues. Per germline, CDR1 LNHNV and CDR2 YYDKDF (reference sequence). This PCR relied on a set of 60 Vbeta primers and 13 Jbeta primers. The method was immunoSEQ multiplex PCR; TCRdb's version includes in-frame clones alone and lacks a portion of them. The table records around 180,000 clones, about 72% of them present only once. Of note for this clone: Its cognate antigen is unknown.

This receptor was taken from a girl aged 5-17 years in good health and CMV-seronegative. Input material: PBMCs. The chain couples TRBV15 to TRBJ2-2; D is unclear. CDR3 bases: TGTGCCACCAGCAGAGATACTGAGACCGGGGAGCTGTTTTTT. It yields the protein CATSRDTETGELFF.